Sequencing of this T cell receptor beta chain was carried out in a study of CD8+CD57+ T cells in acquired aplastic anemia. For the study at large: Sorted CD4+ plus CD8+ cells gave DNA averaging around 3 ug.

In regard to this clonotype: Antigen specificity is unknown.

V lost 0 bases to trimming and J lost 7 bases, with 13 bases between them. In germline, CDR1 is SGHRS, CDR2 YFSETQ. The CDR3 loop spans 14 amino acids. All sequencing subjects had displayed CD8+CD57+ cell expansion on flow cytometry. The template used for profiling TCR beta VDJ and CDR3 was genomic DNA. TCRdb reprocessed the reads via MiXCR and lists one record per CDR3 protein. This sample has 250,000 to 350,000 distinct CDR3 sequences; around three fifths occur once, and the top ten carry approximately 1.3%. Study outcomes and limitations: Patients and controls were not found to differ significantly in CD8+ Simpson's diversity. The number of CD8+ CDR3 sequences shared by patients and controls was around 30.

The TCR sequence derives from a human donor with aplastic anemia. The chain uses TRBV5-1 and TRBJ1-2; D gene unclear. Sequencing input: sorted CD4+, CD8+, or CD8+CD57+ T cells (not recorded which) from PBMCs. CDR3 loop: CASSLGLGLGGYTF. The CDR3 region has the DNA TGCGCCAGCAGCTTGGGATTGGGGTTGGGTGGCTACACCTTC.